This note documents a single T cell receptor (beta chain) sequence. The antigen is not known. Despite likely unrecorded immune exposures, the donors were nominally healthy at the time of sampling. The data were taken from a study of cytomegalovirus exposure and HLA in healthy donors. Whole-study findings and limits: DRB1 had the most TCR associations and HLA-C the fewest, a later analysis found, with rates varying by HLA locus.

The germline V gene encodes CDR1 LNHDA and CDR2 SQIVND (reference sequence). The CDR3 loop spans 14 amino acids. V lost 3 bases, J lost 7 bases, and 13 bases lay in between. PCR used 60 Vbeta primers and 13 Jbeta primers. Here immunoSEQ multiplex PCR was the method, and the copy in TCRdb shows in-frame clones only, minus some. The sample has about 130,000 clones. This chain joins TRBV19 and TRBJ1-5; D remains unclear. The sequencing input was PBMCs. The clonotype originates from a woman in her thirties or forties in good health and CMV-seronegative. DNA for the CDR3: TGTGCCAGTAGTATTCCCGGGGTAGGGCAGCCCCAGCATTTT. It is translated as CASSIPGVGQPQHF.